The sequence of this T cell receptor beta chain was determined in a study of early T cells in non-severe SARS-CoV-2 infection. As for the study in general: Chains were not paired, and sequencing was done on bulk RNA from unsorted whole blood.

This clonotype has just a few counts. Its antigen is unknown. Attachment of unique molecular identifiers was made to individual cDNA molecules. TCRdb recomputed calls from the 5' RACE reads with MiXCR, one row per CDR3 protein. The sample carries approximately 97,000 distinct CDR3 sequences, around 10% recorded once. The CDR3 runs 16 residues. Per germline, CDR1 SGHDT and CDR2 YYEEEE. V was pared by 0 bases and J by 0 bases, with 9 bases between. Whole-study findings and limits: VDJdb matches were skewed toward anti-spike CD8 T cell responses.

The sequences come from whole blood, collected at baseline. This chain uses TRBV5-6 with TRBJ2-2; D may correspond to TRBD1 or TRBD2 (5 bases each). The clonotype was recovered from an adult who was a healthcare worker with PCR-confirmed SARS-CoV-2 infection or an uninfected control (not recorded which). CDR3 DNA sequence: TGTGCCAGCAGCTTGGATAGGGGAGCGAACACCGGGGAGCTGTTTTTT. This translates into CASSLDRGANTGELFF.